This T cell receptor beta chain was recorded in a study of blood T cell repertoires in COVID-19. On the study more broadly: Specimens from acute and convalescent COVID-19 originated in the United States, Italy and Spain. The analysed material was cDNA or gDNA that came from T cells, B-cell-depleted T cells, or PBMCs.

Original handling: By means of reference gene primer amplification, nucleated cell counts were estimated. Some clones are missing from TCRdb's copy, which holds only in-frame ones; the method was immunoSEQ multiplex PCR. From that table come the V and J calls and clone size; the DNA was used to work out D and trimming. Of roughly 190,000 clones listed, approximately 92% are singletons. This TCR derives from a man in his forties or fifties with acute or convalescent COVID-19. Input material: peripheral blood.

Written as DNA, the CDR3 is TGTGCCAGCAGCCCACTCGGGGTGACCGGGGAGCTGTTTTTT. Its translation: CASSPLGVTGELFF. The chain is built from TRBV28 and TRBJ2-2, with a possible D match to TRBD2 (5 bases). Germline assignment: CDR1 MDHEN and CDR2 SYDVKM. The CDR3 totals 14 residues. V dropped 6 bases and J dropped 5 bases, with 13 bases sitting between them.